This TCR beta chain was profiled in a study of post-analysis software for immune sequencing data. Background on the study: Patients had relapsing-remitting, secondary progressive or progressive-relapsing multiple sclerosis; some lacked subtype. Findings of the study overall: Patients showed TRBV5-6, TRBV5-1 and TRBV20-1 among a handful of TRBV segments more frequent than in controls. Normalized Chao1 diversity was significantly lower in multiple sclerosis patients than in controls. Same-batch samples co-clustered strongly by F measure.

There are many counts of this clonotype. As yet, its antigen is unknown. The authors incorporated unique molecular identifiers into the TCR beta cDNA libraries. MiXCR was run by TCRdb on the PCR reads, yielding one entry per CDR3 protein. This repertoire shows more than 500,000 distinct CDR3 sequences, less than 40% found once; its top ten account for under 7%. Per germline, CDR1 SGHVS and CDR2 FQNEAQ. The CDR3 spans 16 residues. With V trimmed by 7 bases and J by 1 base, 8 bases remained unmatched. The rearrangement joins TRBV7-8 to TRBJ2-7; TRBD2 agrees at 12 bases. Sequencing was carried out using blood. The sequence was obtained from a girl younger than 18 with multiple sclerosis. The CDR3 here is CASTLPLAGGSYEQYF. CDR3 coding DNA: TGTGCCAGCACCCTTCCCCTAGCGGGGGGGTCCTACGAGCAGTACTTC.